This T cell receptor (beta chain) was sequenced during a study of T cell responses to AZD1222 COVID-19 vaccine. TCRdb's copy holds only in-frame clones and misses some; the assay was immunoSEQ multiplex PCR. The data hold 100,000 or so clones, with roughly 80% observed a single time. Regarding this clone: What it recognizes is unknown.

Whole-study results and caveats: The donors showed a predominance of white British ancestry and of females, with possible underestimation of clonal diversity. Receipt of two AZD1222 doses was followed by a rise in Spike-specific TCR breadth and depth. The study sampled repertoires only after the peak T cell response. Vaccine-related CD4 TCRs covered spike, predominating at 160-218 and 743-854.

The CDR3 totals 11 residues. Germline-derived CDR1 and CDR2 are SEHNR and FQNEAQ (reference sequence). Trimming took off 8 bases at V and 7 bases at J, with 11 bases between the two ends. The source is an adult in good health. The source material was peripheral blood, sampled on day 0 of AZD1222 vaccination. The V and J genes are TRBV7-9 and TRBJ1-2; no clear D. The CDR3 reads CASDRVPGYTF. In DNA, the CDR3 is TGTGCCAGCGATAGGGTCCCTGGCTACACCTTC.